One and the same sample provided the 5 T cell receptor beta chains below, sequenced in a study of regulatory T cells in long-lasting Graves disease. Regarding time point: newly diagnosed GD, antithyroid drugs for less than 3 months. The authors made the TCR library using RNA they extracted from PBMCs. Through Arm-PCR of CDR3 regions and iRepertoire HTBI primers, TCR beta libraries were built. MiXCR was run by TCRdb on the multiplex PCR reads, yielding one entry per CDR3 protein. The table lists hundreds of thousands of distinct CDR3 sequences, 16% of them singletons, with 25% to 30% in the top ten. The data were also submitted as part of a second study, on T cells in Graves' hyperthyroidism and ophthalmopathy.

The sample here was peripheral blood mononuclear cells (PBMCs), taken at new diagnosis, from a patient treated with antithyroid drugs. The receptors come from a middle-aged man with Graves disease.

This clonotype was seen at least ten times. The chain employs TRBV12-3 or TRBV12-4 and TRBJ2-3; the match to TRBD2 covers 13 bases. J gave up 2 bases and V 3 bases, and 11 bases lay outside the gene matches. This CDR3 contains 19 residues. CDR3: CASSFKSLGLAGNTDTQYF. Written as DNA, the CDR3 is TGTGCCAGCAGTTTCAAGTCCTTGGGACTAGCGGGGAACACAGATACGCAGTATTTT.

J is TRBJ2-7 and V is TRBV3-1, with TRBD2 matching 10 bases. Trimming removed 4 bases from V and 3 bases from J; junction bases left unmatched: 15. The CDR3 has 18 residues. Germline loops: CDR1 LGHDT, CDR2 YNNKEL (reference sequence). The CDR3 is CASSPRDSGGPAFYEQYF. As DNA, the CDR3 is TGTGCCAGCAGCCCGCGGGATAGCGGGGGGCCCGCTTTCTACGAGCAGTACTTC.

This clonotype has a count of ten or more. Written as DNA, the CDR3 is TGTGCCAGCAGCACTCGGGGACAGCTCACCGGGGAGCTGTTTTTT. Its protein is CASSTRGQLTGELFF. This chain joins TRBV11-2 and TRBJ2-2; 7 bases agree with TRBD1. This CDR3 has 15 amino acids. Germline CDR1 SGHAT, CDR2 FQNNGV. V shed 5 bases, J shed 4 bases, and the junction held 7 bases outside the gene matches.

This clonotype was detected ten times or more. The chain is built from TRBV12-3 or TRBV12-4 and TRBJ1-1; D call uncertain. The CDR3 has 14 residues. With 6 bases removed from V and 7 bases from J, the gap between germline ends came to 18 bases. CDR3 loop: CASSPGSIGDEAFF. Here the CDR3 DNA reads TGTGCCAGCAGCCCAGGATCCATTGGAGATGAAGCTTTCTTT.

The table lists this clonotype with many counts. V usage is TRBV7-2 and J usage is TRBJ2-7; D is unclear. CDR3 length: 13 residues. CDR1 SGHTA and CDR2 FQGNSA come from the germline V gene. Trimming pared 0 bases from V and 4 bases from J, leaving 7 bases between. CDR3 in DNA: TGTGCCAGCAGCTTAGCGACACGATACGAGCAGTACTTC. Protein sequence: CASSLATRYEQYF.